This TCR beta chain comes out of a study of cytomegalovirus exposure and HLA in healthy donors. Whole-study results and caveats: One variant, a missense change in DCLRE1C, was linked in a later analysis to TCR beta V- and J-gene trimming.

The germline CDR1 and CDR2 sequences are KGHSH and LQKENI. CDR3 length: 16 amino acids. V lost 6 bases, J lost 0 bases, and 14 bases lay in between. The PCR had 60 Vbeta and 13 Jbeta primers. Here immunoSEQ multiplex PCR was the method, and the copy in TCRdb shows in-frame clones only, minus some. The table shows around 120,000 clones, with around 63% occurring only once. This clone came up a few times. Its specificity is unknown. The TCR was taken from a man aged 40-49 years in good health and CMV-seropositive. V gene TRBV18 combines with J gene TRBJ1-4; D is ambiguous. The sample was PBMCs. The CDR3 region is CASSQLTVATNEKLFF. The CDR3 nucleotides are TGTGCCAGCTCGCAGCTCACAGTTGCAACTAATGAAAAACTGTTTTTT.